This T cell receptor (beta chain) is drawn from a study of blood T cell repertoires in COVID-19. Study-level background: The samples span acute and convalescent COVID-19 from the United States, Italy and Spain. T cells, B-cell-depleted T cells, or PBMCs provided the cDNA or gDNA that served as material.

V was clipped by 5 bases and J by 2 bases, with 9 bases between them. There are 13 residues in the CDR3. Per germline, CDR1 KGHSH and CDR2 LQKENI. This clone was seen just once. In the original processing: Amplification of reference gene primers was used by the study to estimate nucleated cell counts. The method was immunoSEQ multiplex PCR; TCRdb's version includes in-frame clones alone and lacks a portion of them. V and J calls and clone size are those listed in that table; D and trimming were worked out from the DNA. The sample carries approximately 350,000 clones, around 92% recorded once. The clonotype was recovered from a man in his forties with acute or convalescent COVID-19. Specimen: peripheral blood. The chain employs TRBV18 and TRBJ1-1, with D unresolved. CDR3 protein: CASSGGQNTEAFF. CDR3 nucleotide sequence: TGTGCCAGCTCAGGAGGGCAAAACACTGAAGCTTTCTTT.